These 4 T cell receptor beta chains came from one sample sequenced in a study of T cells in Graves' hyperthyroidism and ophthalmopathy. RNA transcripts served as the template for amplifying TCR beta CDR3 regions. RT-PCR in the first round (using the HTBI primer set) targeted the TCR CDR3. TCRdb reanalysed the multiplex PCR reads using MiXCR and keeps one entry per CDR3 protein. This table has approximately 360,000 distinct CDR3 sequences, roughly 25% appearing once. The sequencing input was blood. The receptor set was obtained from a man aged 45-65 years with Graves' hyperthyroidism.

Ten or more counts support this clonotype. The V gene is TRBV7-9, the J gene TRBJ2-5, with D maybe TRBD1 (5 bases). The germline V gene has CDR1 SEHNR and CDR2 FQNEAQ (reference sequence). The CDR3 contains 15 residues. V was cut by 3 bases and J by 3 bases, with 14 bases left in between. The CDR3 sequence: CASSLQGLSKETQYF. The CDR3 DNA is TGTGCCAGCAGCTTGCAGGGTTTGTCGAAAGAGACCCAGTACTTC.

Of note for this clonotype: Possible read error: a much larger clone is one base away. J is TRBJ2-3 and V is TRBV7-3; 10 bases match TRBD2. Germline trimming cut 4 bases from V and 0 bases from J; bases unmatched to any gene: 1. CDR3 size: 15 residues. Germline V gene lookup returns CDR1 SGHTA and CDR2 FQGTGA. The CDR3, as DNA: TGTGCCAGCAGCTCTAGCGGGAGTAGCACAGATACGCAGTATTTT. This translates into CASSSSGSSTDTQYF.

CDR3 nucleotide sequence: TGCAGTGCCCCGGAGGCGGAAGAAGAGACCCAGTACTTC. This sequence encodes CSAPEAEEETQYF. The chain has TRBV20-1 and TRBJ2-5; D may be TRBD2 (5 bases). CDR1 DFQATT and CDR2 SNEGSKA come from the germline V gene (reference sequence). The length of the CDR3 is 13 residues. Between the trimmed V and J ends, which lost 6 bases and 3 bases, there was a span of 14 bases.

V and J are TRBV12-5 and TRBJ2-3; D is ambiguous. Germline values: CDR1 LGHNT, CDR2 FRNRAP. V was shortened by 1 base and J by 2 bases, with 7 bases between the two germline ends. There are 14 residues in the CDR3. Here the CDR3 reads CASGLGLHTDTQYF. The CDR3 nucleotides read TGTGCTAGTGGTTTGGGGCTCCACACAGATACGCAGTATTTT.